This TCR beta chain was observed in a study of blood T cells in healthy people across ages. V was shortened by 6 bases and J by 4 bases, with 9 bases between the two germline ends. Germline values: CDR1 MDHEN, CDR2 SYDVKM. The CDR3 is 13 amino acids. With a J-beta primer mix and a sample-barcoded 5' primer, a second PCR ran about 7 to 11 cycles. TCRdb reprocessed the 5' RACE reads via MiXCR and lists one record per CDR3 protein. This table holds hundreds of thousands of distinct CDR3 sequences, roughly 25% found once. The sample was also reused in another study, on T cells of mothers and their children.

The TCR sequence derives from a boy between 10 and 17 years old in good health. J is TRBJ2-2 and V is TRBV28, with D maybe TRBD1 (5 bases). The sample taken for sequencing was blood. CDR3 loop: CASSTGLTGELFF. CDR3 bases: TGTGCCAGCAGCACAGGCCTCACCGGGGAGCTGTTTTTT.